This TCR beta chain derives from a study of T cells in Graves' hyperthyroidism and ophthalmopathy. The CDR3 consists of 12 residues. The V gene lost 8 bases and the J gene lost 3 bases, with 11 bases spanning the gap. This clonotype was seen many times. RNA transcripts served as the template for amplifying TCR beta CDR3 regions. TCR CDR3 regions were first amplified by RT-PCR with HTBI primers. A single record per CDR3 protein comes from TCRdb applying MiXCR to the multiplex PCR reads. The sample carries around 400,000 distinct CDR3 sequences, around 15% recorded once. The receptor was isolated from a woman aged 60 to 75 with Graves' ophthalmopathy. The rearrangement links TRBV6-7 to TRBJ2-7; TRBD1 might be the D (5 bases). TRBV6-7 qualifies as an ORF whose function is uncertain. Material: blood. DNA of the CDR3: TGTGCCAGCCAGGACACCCTCTACGAGCAGTACTTC. Translating it yields CASQDTLYEQYF.